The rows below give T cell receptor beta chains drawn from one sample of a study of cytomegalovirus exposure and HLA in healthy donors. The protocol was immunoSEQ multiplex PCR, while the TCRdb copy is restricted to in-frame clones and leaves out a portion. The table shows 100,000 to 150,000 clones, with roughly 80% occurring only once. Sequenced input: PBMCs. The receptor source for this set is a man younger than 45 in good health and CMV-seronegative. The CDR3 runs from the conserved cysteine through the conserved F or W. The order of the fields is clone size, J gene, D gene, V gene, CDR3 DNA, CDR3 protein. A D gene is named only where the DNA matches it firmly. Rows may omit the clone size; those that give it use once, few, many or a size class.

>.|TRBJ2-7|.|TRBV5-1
TGCGCCAGCAGCGGCTTTGGCGAGCAGTACTTC
CASSGFGEQYF
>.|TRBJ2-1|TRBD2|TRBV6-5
TGTGCCAGCAGTTACGATCCTAGCGGGCGGCGGGAGCAGTTCTTC
CASSYDPSGRREQFF
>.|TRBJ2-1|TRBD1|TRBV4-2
TGTGCCAGCAGCCAAGATGAGGCCAGGGGGCTAATTGGTGAGCAGTTCTTC
CASSQDEARGLIGEQFF
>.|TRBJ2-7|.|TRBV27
TGTGCCAGCAGTTTATTCCCGGGGGTTGGACGGCTCTACGAGCAGTACTTC
CASSLFPGVGRLYEQYF
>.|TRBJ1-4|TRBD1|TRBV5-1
TGCGCCAGCAGCGGTACAGGGGGACTGTTTTTT
CASSGTGGLFF
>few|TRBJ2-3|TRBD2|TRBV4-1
TGCGCCAGCAGCGGTATTAGCGGGTTTGGACCTAGCACAGATACGCAGTATTTT
CASSGISGFGPSTDTQYF
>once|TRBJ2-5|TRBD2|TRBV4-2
TGTGCCAGCAGCCAAACCGGGACTAGCGGAGAAGAGACCCAGTACTTC
CASSQTGTSGEETQYF
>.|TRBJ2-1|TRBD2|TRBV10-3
TGTGCCATCGCGGCTAGCGGTTCCAATGAGCAGTTCTTC
CAIAASGSNEQFF
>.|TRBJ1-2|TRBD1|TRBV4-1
TGCGCCAGCAGCCAAGATAAGGGACAGGGGGTTGTATACTATGGCTACACCTTC
CASSQDKGQGVVYYGYTF
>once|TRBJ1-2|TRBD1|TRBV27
TGTGCCAGCAGGCCGGACAGGGGGTATGGCTACACCTTC
CASRPDRGYGYTF
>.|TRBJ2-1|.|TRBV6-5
TGTGCCAGCAGTCCCAGGGGAGGGGCCTACAATGAGCAGTTCTTC
CASSPRGGAYNEQFF
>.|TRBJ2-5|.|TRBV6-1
TGTGCCACCCCGGGGGAAGTACGCGGGGAGACCCAGTACTTC
CATPGEVRGETQYF
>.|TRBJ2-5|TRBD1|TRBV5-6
TGTGCCAGCTTCCCTGCCCGGGACAGACTCGCTGGGGAGCAGTACTTC
CASFPARDRLAGEQYF
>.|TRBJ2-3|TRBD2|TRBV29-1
TGCAGCGTCGCCCGGACTAGCGGGGCCACAGATACGCAGTATTTT
CSVARTSGATDTQYF
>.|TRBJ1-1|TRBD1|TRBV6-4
TGTGCCAGCAGTGAAGCGGCAGGGGGCACCACTGAAGCTTTCTTT
CASSEAAGGTTEAFF
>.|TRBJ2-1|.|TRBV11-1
TGTGCCAGCAGCCTTCCCTCCAATGAGCAGTTCTTC
CASSLPSNEQFF
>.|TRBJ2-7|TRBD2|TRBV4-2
TGTGCCAGCAGCCAAGGACGGGGAGCGGGAATCCACGAGCAGTACTTC
CASSQGRGAGIHEQYF